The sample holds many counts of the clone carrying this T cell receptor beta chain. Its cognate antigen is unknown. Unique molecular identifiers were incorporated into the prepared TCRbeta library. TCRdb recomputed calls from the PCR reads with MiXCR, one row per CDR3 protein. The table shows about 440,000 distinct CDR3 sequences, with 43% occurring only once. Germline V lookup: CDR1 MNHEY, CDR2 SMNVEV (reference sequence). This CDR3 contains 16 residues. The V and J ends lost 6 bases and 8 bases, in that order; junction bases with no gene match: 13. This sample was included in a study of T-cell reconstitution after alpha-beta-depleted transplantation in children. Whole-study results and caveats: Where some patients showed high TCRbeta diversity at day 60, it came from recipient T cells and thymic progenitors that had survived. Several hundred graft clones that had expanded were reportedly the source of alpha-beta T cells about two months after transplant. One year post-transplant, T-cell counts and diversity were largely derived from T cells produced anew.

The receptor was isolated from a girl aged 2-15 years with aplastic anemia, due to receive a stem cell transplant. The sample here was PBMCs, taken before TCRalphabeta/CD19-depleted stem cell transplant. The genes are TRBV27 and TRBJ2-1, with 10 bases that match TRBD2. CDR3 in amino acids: CASRKSGASGSYEQFF. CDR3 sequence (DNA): TGTGCCAGCAGAAAAAGTGGTGCTAGCGGGAGCTATGAGCAGTTCTTC.